This is a list of T cell receptor beta chains from one sample in a study of patients and donors after allogeneic stem cell transplantation. TCRdb analysed the RT-PCR reads with MiXCR anew, one entry per CDR3 protein. Of fewer than 200,000 distinct CDR3 sequences in the sample, 25% to 35% were seen once. Source material: blood, either unsorted or a sorted T cell fraction (not recorded which). The receptors were gathered from a human donor who was either an allogeneic HSCT recipient or a stem cell or donor lymphocyte infusion donor (not recorded which). It is not recorded whose cells these are; they may come from a transplant donor. The CDR3 runs from the conserved cysteine through the conserved F or W.

>TRBV3-1|13
CASSQGGANVLTF
>TRBV19|15
CASSISVLAFYEQYF
>TRBV20-1|12
CSASSQGNGYTF
>TRBV5-1|12
CASSRDNYGYTF
>TRBV15|17
CATSRGGLAGATDTQYF
>TRBV30|16
CAWSVGQQGAGDTQYF
>TRBV3-1|16
CASSQDWTGLNTEAFF
>TRBV12-3/TRBV12-4|15
CASSLGQTGGTEAFF
>TRBV12-3/TRBV12-4|14
CASSLLGSGETQYF
>TRBV7-2|17
CASSSHPYGTGVTEAFF
>TRBV10-3|15
CAISHDRGQDEKLFF
>TRBV20-1|18
CSARKPRGREGSYNEQFF
>TRBV28|14
CASSLLPSYNEQFF
>TRBV27|13
CASGGRPTGELFF
>TRBV12-3/TRBV12-4|14
CASSSTTGGNVQYF
>TRBV7-2|16
CASSLAPPPLPREQFF
>TRBV10-2|13
CASSKSGEGIQYF
>TRBV6-5|14
CASSYSGGRDIQYF
>TRBV7-2|16
CASSSSLGPTYNEQFF
>TRBV29-1|15
CSVEREILNYNEQFF
>TRBV25-1|16
CASSEFFSGTSYEQYF
>TRBV12-3/TRBV12-4|14
CASSLHQGGTEAFF
>TRBV24-1|15
CATSEIDRGYQPQHF
>TRBV19|15
CASSWTGGATETQYF
>TRBV7-2|13
CAGSEGAANEQFF
>TRBV7-9|15
CASSLLATGSDGYTF
>TRBV27|13
CASSWGLDNEQFF
>TRBV5-1|14
CASSLGQSNSPLHF
>TRBV18|14
CASSPKLGPYEQYF
>TRBV4-3|15
CASSQDAVSKNIQYF
>TRBV5-1|15
CASSLSGRASGEQYF
>TRBV7-2|13
CASSQGVNTEAFF
>TRBV20-1|14
CSARGGGSGDEQFF
>TRBV27|12
CASSFTRGEQYF
>TRBV30|16
CAWSASLVDVDEKLFF
>TRBV11-2|16
CASSLVRGQGAYEQFF
>TRBV3-1|15
CASSTLQGIGSPLHF
>TRBV7-9|12
CASSLVGDFQYF
>TRBV7-3|16
CASSLQGGSYNSPLHF
>TRBV5-6|17
CASSLAPRWGSYNEQFF
>TRBV6-5|11
CAKAKTLEQYF
>TRBV6-2/TRBV6-3|12
CASSYSYYGYTF
>TRBV12-3/TRBV12-4|13
CASSFEGGYEQYF
>TRBV20-1|11
CSASRGNEQFF
>TRBV12-3/TRBV12-4|15
CASSLAGLAAYEQYF
>TRBV12-3/TRBV12-4|13
CASRPGKGQPQHF